This T cell receptor beta chain was identified during a study of OX40 agonist ivuxolimab in advanced cancers. Study observations and caveats: In CD8+ T cells, expanded clones were on average more numerous than in CD4+.

This CDR3 comprises 12 residues. Germline CDR1 SGHNT, CDR2 YENEEA. The V and J ends lost 5 bases and 4 bases respectively, with 9 bases between them. The data were produced by immunoSEQ multiplex PCR, yet TCRdb's version contains in-frame clones alone and is incomplete. The sample comprises about 6,500 clones, just under 70% of which are singletons, and less than 20% rests with the top ten. Comments on this clone: Its antigen is currently unknown.

The chain employs TRBV11-3 and TRBJ2-7; D might be TRBD1 or TRBD2, each matching 5 bases. Specimen: CD4+ or CD8+ T cells sorted from blood, collected in a trial of the OX40 agonist ivuxolimab. This sequence was found in an adult with an advanced solid tumor such as melanoma, head and neck, liver or kidney cancer. The CDR3 reads CASSGDGYEQYF. The CDR3 region has the DNA TGTGCCAGCAGCGGGGACGGGTACGAGCAGTACTTC.